This TCR beta chain is drawn from a study of control samples from healthy donors and cancer patients. Germline V gene sequence: CDR1 MNHEY, CDR2 SVGAGI. The ends lost 6 bases at V and 6 bases at J; junction bases unmatched: 4. The CDR3 runs to 14 residues. Sequenced by immunoSEQ multiplex PCR; TCRdb stores in-frame clones only, minus some. The sample records 120,000 or so clones, approximately 92% being singletons. The clonotype was recovered from a man older than 75 with head and neck cancer. The gene calls are TRBV6-5 and TRBJ2-7; 14 bases line up with TRBD2. Sequencing was carried out using PBMCs. The CDR3: CASSPGLAGAEQYF. The CDR3, as DNA: TGTGCCAGCAGCCCGGGACTAGCGGGAGCCGAGCAGTACTTC.